Listed here are 10 T cell receptor beta chains from one sample, sequenced in a study of spatial heterogeneity in lung cancer. The time point was: sample taken at primary tumor resection. TCRs were sequenced from unsorted whole RNA of tumor, nontumor lung or PBMC. In TCRdb, the 5' RACE reads were re-called with MiXCR into one record per CDR3 protein. This sample has 13,000 or so distinct CDR3 sequences, with 3.5% to 4.5% found just once. The source was PBMCs, collected at surgery. These receptors came from a male donor with early-stage non-small cell lung cancer.

This clonotype has at least ten counts. Since it is a stray read in a library aimed at alpha chains, this beta chain has a size that is not meaningful. The chain links TRBV28 to TRBJ2-2; D tentatively fits TRBD1 or TRBD2 (5 bases each). Per the germline V gene, CDR1 is MDHEN and CDR2 is SYDVKM. Trimming removed 3 bases at V and 11 bases at J, with 10 bases between. The CDR3 length is 12 residues. CDR3 residues: CASSFGDLELFF. DNA of the CDR3: TGTGCCAGCAGTTTCGGGGACCTAGAGCTGTTTTTT.

This clonotype is categorized as medium-sized. The library was prepared for alpha chains; this beta chain is a stray read, so its frequency means little. In nucleotides, the CDR3 is TGTGCCAGCAGTCAAGGACAGGGATTAAAACTGTTTTTT. It specifies CASSQGQGLKLFF. The chain carries TRBV28 and TRBJ1-4; TRBD1 agrees at 8 bases. This CDR3 has 13 residues. V shed 5 bases, J shed 10 bases, and the junction held 6 bases outside the gene matches. CDR1 and CDR2 (germline): MDHEN, SYDVKM.

Many counts were recorded for this clonotype. As an off-target read in a library built for alpha chains, this beta chain has a frequency of little significance. The rearrangement uses TRBV12-3 or TRBV12-4 and TRBJ2-7, with D possibly being TRBD1 (6 bases). The CDR3 loop spans 14 amino acids. V shed 7 bases and J shed 7 bases, with 20 bases lying between them. CDR3 bases: TGTGCCAGCACCACTCAACGGACAGTCAGTGAGCAGTACTTC. Residues: CASTTQRTVSEQYF.

In its sample, this clonotype ranks as medium-sized. This beta chain lies outside the target of a library built for alpha chains; its clone size means little. The chain recombines TRBV11-2 with TRBJ2-7; D unresolved. With 2 bases removed from V and 3 bases from J, the gap between germline ends came to 2 bases. The CDR3 is 11 residues long. The germline V gene encodes CDR1 SGHAT and CDR2 FQNNGV. The CDR3 sequence is CASSLIYEQYF. In nucleotides, the CDR3 is TGTGCCAGCAGCTTAATCTACGAGCAGTACTTC.

This clonotype was found many times. This beta chain is an unintended read in a library built for alpha chains; its size means little. The chain joins TRBV2 to TRBJ1-1; D remains unclear. CDR1 and CDR2 (germline): SNHLY, FYNNEI. The CDR3 is made up of 13 amino acids. V lost 4 bases and J lost 1, with 7 bases in between. Written as DNA, the CDR3 is TGTGCCAGCAGTGCATACGAGAACACTGAAGCTTTCTTT. Translation gives CASSAYENTEAFF.

This clonotype was detected many times. This beta chain is a stray read from a library made for alpha chains; its abundance is not meaningful. The chain employs TRBV27 and TRBJ1-1; 10 bases are shared with TRBD1. This CDR3 has 15 residues. Germline V gene sequence: CDR1 MNHEY, CDR2 SMNVEV (reference sequence). Trimming took 5 bases from V and 6 from J; bases not matched to a gene: 9. CDR3 residues: CASSLDWTGGAEAFF. DNA for the CDR3: TGTGCCAGCAGTCTCGACTGGACAGGGGGAGCTGAAGCTTTCTTT.

This clonotype occurred many times. The library was prepared for alpha chains; this beta chain is a stray read, so its frequency means little. The chain combines TRBV9 with TRBJ2-2; no reliable D call. V lost 0 bases and J 0 bases, leaving 3 bases between the germline ends. This CDR3 contains 14 residues. Germline CDR1 and CDR2: SGDLS and YYNGEE. The CDR3 DNA is TGTGCCAGCAGCGTAGCCGCGAACACCGGGGAGCTGTTTTTT. Translating it yields CASSVAANTGELFF.

At least ten counts were recorded for this clonotype. Since it is a stray read in a library aimed at alpha chains, this beta chain has a size that is not meaningful. The gene calls are TRBV7-9 and TRBJ1-2, with TRBD1 identical over 9 bases. The germline gives CDR1 SEHNR, CDR2 FQNEAQ (reference sequence). The V and J ends lost 4 bases and 4 bases, in that order; junction bases with no gene match: 7. The CDR3 is made up of 15 amino acids. CDR3 amino acids: CASSSYRGLGYGYTF. The DNA for the CDR3 is TGTGCCAGCAGCTCCTACAGGGGGCTGGGCTATGGCTACACCTTC.

This clonotype was observed many times. This beta chain is off target for a library built for alpha chains, so its abundance means little. This rearrangement joins TRBV6-1 to TRBJ2-1, with 12 bases aligning to TRBD2. The germline CDR1 and CDR2 sequences are MNHNS and SASEGT. V gave up 0 bases and J gave up 6 bases; unmatched junction bases: 15. CDR3 length: 20 amino acids. CDR3 amino acids: CASSEALLPLLAGGSNEQFF. CDR3 DNA: TGTGCCAGCAGTGAAGCGCTCCTTCCCCTACTAGCGGGAGGTAGCAATGAGCAGTTCTTC.

Many counts were recorded for this clonotype. Being off target in a library aimed at alpha chains, this beta chain has a size of little meaning. The rearrangement uses TRBV6-2 or TRBV6-3 and TRBJ2-1; TRBD2 agrees at 13 bases. The V segment lost 6 bases and the J segment 7 bases; nucleotides outside the gene matches: 12. This CDR3 has 17 residues. Looked up from germline, CDR1 is MNHEY and CDR2 is SVGEGT. DNA for the CDR3: TGTGCCAGCAGCCGGGCTCCGGGACTAGCGGGAAAAAATGAGCAGTTCTTC. Translated, it gives CASSRAPGLAGKNEQFF.